These 19 T cell receptor beta chains originate from one sample sequenced in a study of shared clonotypes between healthy human individuals. The assay was immunoSEQ multiplex PCR, and TCRdb's table has in-frame clones only and misses some. Among 740,000 or so clones listed, approximately 73% were seen once. Sequencing was done on a sample of memory CD4+ T cells sorted from blood. Subset of the sample: CD45RA-negative fraction. These receptors were taken from a woman aged 25 to 39 in good health.

This clone was counted once. This chain uses TRBV2 with TRBJ1-1; D is unclear. Germline loops: CDR1 SNHLY, CDR2 FYNNEI. V lost 6 bases, J lost 1 base, and 9 bases lay in between. The CDR3 extends over 13 amino acids. The CDR3 sequence: CASRNDKNTEAFF. The CDR3 nucleotides are TGTGCCAGCAGGAATGACAAGAACACTGAAGCTTTCTTT.

The genes are TRBV11-2 and TRBJ2-5, with no clear D. The CDR3 consists of 13 residues. V gave up 3 bases and J gave up 1 base, with 6 bases separating them. The germline gives CDR1 SGHAT, CDR2 FQNNGV. The CDR3 here is CASSFKLQETQYF. Written as DNA, the CDR3 is TGTGCCAGCAGCTTTAAACTCCAAGAGACCCAGTACTTC.

The chain joins TRBV5-1 to TRBJ2-1, with D possibly TRBD2 on 6 matching bases. The CDR3 has 15 amino acids. Germline lookup yields CDR1 SGHRS and CDR2 YFSETQ. The V and J ends lost 6 bases and 1 base respectively, with 14 bases between them. CDR3 bases: TGCGCCAGCACCGGGAGCGGGTATTCCTACAATGAGCAGTTCTTC. Its protein is CASTGSGYSYNEQFF.

This chain links TRBV5-4 with TRBJ2-1, with unresolved D. The CDR3 has 16 amino acids. Germline V lookup: CDR1 SGHNT, CDR2 YYREEE (reference sequence). V was clipped by 4 bases and J by 0 bases, with 14 bases between them. The CDR3 reads CASSPSLTSSYNEQFF. The CDR3 DNA is TGTGCCAGCAGCCCAAGCCTGACAAGCTCCTACAATGAGCAGTTCTTC.

This clone has just a few counts. The chain employs TRBV7-9 and TRBJ2-3; D is possibly TRBD2 (6 bases). The germline V gene encodes CDR1 SEHNR and CDR2 FQNEAQ (reference sequence). V dropped 4 bases and J dropped 10 bases, with 9 bases sitting between them. The CDR3 extends over 11 amino acids. The CDR3 loop reads CASSSPGAQYF. The CDR3 nucleotides are TGTGCCAGCAGCTCTCCGGGAGCGCAGTATTTT. The full variable domain, in which reference TRBV7-9 and TRBJ2-3 provide the parts outside the CDR3, is DTGVSQNPRHKITKRGQNVTFRCDPISEHNRLYWYRQTLGQGPEFLTYFQNEAQLEKSRLLSDRFSAERPKGSFSTLEIQRTEQGDSAMYLCASSSPGAQYFGPGTRLTVL.

The chain links TRBV28 to TRBJ2-5; D may be TRBD1 (6 bases). V gave up 2 bases and J gave up 2 bases, with 9 bases separating them. The CDR3 spans 14 residues. The germline V gene has CDR1 MDHEN and CDR2 SYDVKM. CDR3 region: CASSLGQRQETQYF. DNA for the CDR3: TGTGCCAGCAGTTTAGGACAGAGACAAGAGACCCAGTACTTC.

This clone occurred many times. The chain has TRBV18 and TRBJ2-6; D possibly matches TRBD1 or TRBD2 (7 bases each). Germline CDR1 KGHSH, CDR2 LQKENI. V lost 3 bases and J 3 bases, leaving 18 bases between the germline ends. The CDR3 is 18 amino acids. For the CDR3, the DNA is TGTGCCAGCTCACCCAGACAGGGCTCGGGAGGTGGGGCCAACGTCCTGACTTTC. It yields the protein CASSPRQGSGGGANVLTF.

This clone was picked up many times. The chain uses TRBV5-1 and TRBJ2-6; perhaps TRBD1 as D (5 bases). The length of the CDR3 is 16 residues. V was pared by 4 bases and J by 0 bases, with 11 bases between. Per germline, CDR1 SGHRS and CDR2 YFSETQ. The CDR3 sequence: CASSRTPSSGANVLTF. For the CDR3, the DNA is TGCGCCAGCAGCAGGACACCAAGCTCTGGGGCCAACGTCCTGACTTTC. Together with reference TRBV5-1 and TRBJ2-6, the CDR3 gives the full variable domain: KAGVTQTPRYLIKTRGQQVTLSCSPISGHRSVSWYQQTPGQGLQFLFEYFSETQRNKGNFPGRFSGRQFSNSRSEMNVSTLELGDSALYLCASSRTPSSGANVLTFGAGSRLTVL.

A word on this clone: The sample has other DNA sequences that encode this CDR3 too. V and J are TRBV2 and TRBJ2-2; no reliable D call. The germline CDR1 and CDR2 sequences are SNHLY and FYNNEI. V dropped 6 bases and J dropped 2 bases, with 7 bases sitting between them. The CDR3 spans 13 residues. CDR3 nucleotides: TGTGCCAGCAGGGTCACCAACACCGGGGAGCTGTTTTTT. This gives the protein CASRVTNTGELFF.

The chain carries TRBV28 and TRBJ2-3; the match to TRBD2 covers 9 bases. V was clipped by 5 bases and J by 6 bases; unmatched bases: 6. There are 14 residues in the CDR3. Germline V gene sequence: CDR1 MDHEN, CDR2 SYDVKM. CDR3 bases: TGTGCCAGCAGTGGTGGGACTAGCCGCGATACGCAGTATTTT. This translates into CASSGGTSRDTQYF.

With regard to this clone: The identical CDR3 is also encoded by other nucleotide sequences in the sample. The chain carries TRBV18 and TRBJ1-5, with 7 bases identical to TRBD1. The length of the CDR3 is 14 residues. V lost 3 bases and J lost 2; bases outside the gene matches: 1. CDR1 and CDR2 from the germline V gene are KGHSH and LQKENI. CDR3 region: CASSPGTGNQPQHF. The CDR3 coding sequence is TGTGCCAGCTCACCCGGGACAGGCAATCAGCCCCAGCATTTT.

The chain couples TRBV11-2 to TRBJ2-7; 7 bases map to TRBD2. With V trimmed by 2 bases and J by 3 bases, 4 bases remained unmatched. CDR1 is SGHAT and CDR2 is FQNNGV in the germline V gene. CDR3 length equals 14 residues. The CDR3 loop reads CASSLSLADYEQYF. The CDR3 coding sequence is TGTGCCAGCAGCTTAAGCCTAGCGGACTACGAGCAGTACTTC. The full variable domain, completed using reference TRBV11-2 and TRBJ2-7, is EAGVAQSPRYKIIEKRQSVAFWCNPISGHATLYWYQQILGQGPKLLIQFQNNGVVDDSQLPKDRFSAERLKGVDSTLKIQPAKLEDSAVYLCASSLSLADYEQYFGPGTRLTVT.

The DNA of the CDR3 is TGTGCCAGTACAAGAAAAATCCGAAGACTAGCCGAGTCAGTAAGGGGGGGGACAGATACGCAGTATTTT. Its translation is CASTRKIRRLAESVRGGTDTQYF. This sequence joins TRBV19 and TRBJ2-3; perhaps TRBD2 as D (7 bases). Trimming shortened V by 7 bases and J by 3 bases, and 41 bases separated the two germline ends. CDR1 is LNHDA, CDR2 SQIVND, per germline (reference sequence). The CDR3 loop spans 23 amino acids.

Written as DNA, the CDR3 is TGTGCCAGCAGTCGGACTAGCGCTACCTACGAGCAGTACTTC. Amino acids: CASSRTSATYEQYF. The J gene is TRBJ2-7, the V gene TRBV28; 9 positions match TRBD2. Germline CDR1 reads MDHEN; CDR2 reads SYDVKM. CDR3 size: 14 residues. J was trimmed by 2 bases and V by 5 bases; bases with no gene match: 4. Full variable domain (outside the CDR3, taken from reference TRBV28 and TRBJ2-7): DVKVTQSSRYLVKRTGEKVFLECVQDMDHENMFWYRQDPGLGLRLIYFSYDVKMKEKGDIPEGYSVSREKKERFSLILESASTNQTSMYLCASSRTSATYEQYFGPGTRLTVT.

To note about this clone: Other DNA variants within this sample encode the same CDR3. The rearrangement joins TRBV5-1 to TRBJ2-1; D is perhaps TRBD2 (5 bases). V was shortened by 3 bases and J by 0 bases, with 10 bases between the two germline ends. The CDR3 spans 15 residues. CDR1 is SGHRS, CDR2 YFSETQ, per germline. Here the CDR3 DNA reads TGCGCCAGCAGCTCGGATACTAGCTCCTACAATGAGCAGTTCTTC. Translating gives CASSSDTSSYNEQFF.

The rearrangement links TRBV4-2 to TRBJ2-7, with 10 bases aligning to TRBD2. V shed 0 bases and J 5 bases; nucleotides not matched to a gene: 16. The CDR3 sequence is 19 residues long. Germline assignment: CDR1 LGHNA and CDR2 YNFKEQ. DNA of the CDR3: TGTGCCAGCAGCCAAGAAGTGGGAAGGCGGAGCGGGAGGGCAAACGAGCAGTACTTC. Translation: CASSQEVGRRSGRANEQYF.

To note about this clone: At one end the junction does not follow the germline gene, possibly because of a read error. This chain joins TRBV6-6 and TRBJ1-2; weak D call: TRBD1 (6 bases). CDR3 size: 14 residues. CDR1 is MNHNY, CDR2 SVGAGI, per germline (reference sequence). The CDR3 is CASSAQDSSPMGTF. CDR3 DNA: TGTGCCAGCAGTGCCCAGGACAGCTCTCCCATGGGCACTTTC.

This chain connects TRBV7-2 to TRBJ2-5; D not certain. Trimming shortened V by 5 bases and J by 3 bases, and 13 bases separated the two germline ends. The CDR3 is made up of 14 amino acids. Germline assignment: CDR1 SGHTA and CDR2 FQGNSA. The CDR3 bases are TGTGCCAGCAGCCCTAACATGGGGAAAGAGACCCAGTACTTC. This encodes CASSPNMGKETQYF.

The V call is TRBV18, the J call TRBJ1-1, with D tentatively TRBD1 (5 bases). Germline-derived CDR1 and CDR2 are KGHSH and LQKENI. V lost 5 bases and J lost 5, with 12 bases in between. The CDR3 sequence is 13 residues long. The CDR3 region is CASSWEGRTEAFF. CDR3 DNA: TGTGCCAGCTCATGGGAGGGGCGGACTGAAGCTTTCTTT.